One T cell receptor beta chain is described in this entry. Its antigen is not known. Repertoires were generated with immunoSEQ multiplex PCR, while TCRdb's copy carries only in-frame clones and drops some. The repertoire consists of 1.6 million or so clones, with approximately 98.5% occurring once and the leading ten covering over 0.3%. These data belong to a study of shared clonotypes between healthy human individuals. Germline loops: CDR1 MDHEN, CDR2 SYDVKM. J gave up 5 bases and V 2 bases, and 4 bases lay outside the gene matches. The CDR3 contains 15 residues. Study results and limitations: Estimated clonotype richness was generally higher in naive than memory subsets.

This chain links TRBV28 with TRBJ2-3; 10 bases align to TRBD2. Sequences were obtained from naive CD4+ T cells sorted from blood. Subset given: CD45RA+ positively selected. This receptor was taken from a man aged 25 to 40 in good health. CDR3 sequence reads: CASSLMLAGEDTQYF. The CDR3 bases are TGTGCCAGCAGTTTAATGCTAGCGGGAGAAGATACGCAGTATTTT.